One T cell receptor (beta chain) is described in this entry. No antigen is known for it. The source of the sample is a study of blood T cells in healthy people across ages. Across the study: Capture by template switching was about one barcoded beta molecule per two T cells.

The V and J ends lost 4 bases and 6 bases respectively, with 6 bases between them. Germline V gene sequence: CDR1 SNHLY, CDR2 FYNNEI. The CDR3 consists of 12 residues. Whole-study findings and limits: PBMCs were not sorted, which prevented a conclusive comparison of naive versus antigen-experienced cells.

Donors were healthy Caucasian individuals from Russia aged roughly 6 to 90. They isolated at least 6 million PBMCs from each sample. Alongside a J-beta primer mix, a sample-barcoded 5' primer served in a second PCR lasting about 7 to 12 cycles. TCRdb reanalysed the 5' RACE reads using MiXCR and keeps one entry per CDR3 protein. The sample has 630,000 or so distinct CDR3 sequences; 32% are singletons. The sequenced sample was blood. The rearrangement joins TRBV2 to TRBJ1-4; D is ambiguous. The sequence came from a woman aged 80 or over in good health. CDR3 sequence reads: CASSGDYEKLFF. CDR3 coding DNA: TGTGCCAGCAGTGGTGATTATGAAAAACTGTTTTTT.